A single sample is the source of the 2 T cell receptor beta chains below, sequenced in a study of response to subunit inactivated influenza vaccine. A single record per CDR3 protein comes from TCRdb applying MiXCR to the RT-PCR reads. Among 500,000 to 550,000 distinct CDR3 sequences listed, around 7.7% were seen once. Sequencing was performed on PBMCs from blood, taken around 25 months after vaccination. The source is a man aged 50-75 years who received an inactivated influenza vaccine.

This clonotype was picked up a small number of times. This chain joins TRBV5-1 and TRBJ2-5, with D perhaps TRBD2 (7 bases). Germline V lookup: CDR1 SGHRS, CDR2 YFSETQ. V dropped 0 bases and J dropped 4 bases, with 13 bases sitting between them. The CDR3 totals 15 residues. CDR3 in amino acids: CASSLERGAGETQYF. The CDR3, as DNA: TGCGCCAGCAGCTTGGAACGGGGGGCGGGAGAGACCCAGTACTTC.

This clonotype came up a few times. The gene calls are TRBV6-5 and TRBJ1-2; no clear D. Germline V CDR1 and CDR2: MNHEY, SVGAGI. CDR3 size: 13 residues. Trimming took off 7 bases at V and 0 bases at J, with 9 bases between the two ends. The CDR3 DNA reads TGTGCCAGCAAGTTGTCGGCTAACTATGGCTACACCTTC. Protein product: CASKLSANYGYTF.